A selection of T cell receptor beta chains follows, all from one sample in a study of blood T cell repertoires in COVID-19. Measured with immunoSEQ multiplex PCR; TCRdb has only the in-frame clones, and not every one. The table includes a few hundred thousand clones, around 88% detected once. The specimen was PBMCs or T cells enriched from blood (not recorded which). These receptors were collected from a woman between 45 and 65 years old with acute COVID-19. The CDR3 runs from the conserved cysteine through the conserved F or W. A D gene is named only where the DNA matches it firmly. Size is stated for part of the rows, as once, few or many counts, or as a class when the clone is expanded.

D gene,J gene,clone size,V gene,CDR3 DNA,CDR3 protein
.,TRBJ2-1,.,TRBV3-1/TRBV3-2,TGTGCCAGCAGCCCGACAGCGACCCACTCCTACAATGAGCAGTTCTTC,CASSPTATHSYNEQFF
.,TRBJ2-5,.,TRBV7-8,TGTGCCAGCAGCTTACAGACGGGAGTGGGGAAGACCCAGTACTTC,CASSLQTGVGKTQYF
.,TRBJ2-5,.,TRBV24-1,TGTGCCACCGAAAACGGGGTGCAAGAGACCCAGTACTTC,CATENGVQETQYF
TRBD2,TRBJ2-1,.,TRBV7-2,TGTGCCAGCAGCCCCACTTACGGGACTAGCGGATACAATGAGCAGTTCTTC,CASSPTYGTSGYNEQFF
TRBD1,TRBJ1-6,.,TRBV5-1,TGCGCCAGCAGCGGCGGGACAGGAGGATTTCGGACCTATAATTCACCCCTCCACTTT,CASSGGTGGFRTYNSPLHF
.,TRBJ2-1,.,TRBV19,TGTGCCAGTCACTTTGGGAGAGGATACGATGAGCAGTTCTTC,CASHFGRGYDEQFF
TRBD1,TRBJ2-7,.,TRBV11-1,TGTGCCAGCAGCCCTGGGACAGGGCGGAACGAGCAGTACTTC,CASSPGTGRNEQYF
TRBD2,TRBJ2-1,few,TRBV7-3,TGTGCCAGCAGCCCCCGTGATAGCGGGGGCGATAGCTCCTACAATGAGCAGTTCTTC,CASSPRDSGGDSSYNEQFF
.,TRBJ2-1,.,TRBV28,TGTGCCAGCAGTCCATCTCCGGGACTGAGGTTTTCCTACAATGAGCAGTTCTTC,CASSPSPGLRFSYNEQFF
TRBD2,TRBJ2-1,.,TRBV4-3,TGCGCCAGCAGCCCCCGAGGAGCGGGAGGACATGAGCAGTTCTTC,CASSPRGAGGHEQFF
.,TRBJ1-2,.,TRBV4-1,TGCGCCAGCAGTTTAGCGGCCCGAGGGGACTATGGCTACACCTTC,CASSLAARGDYGYTF
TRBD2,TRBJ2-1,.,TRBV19,TGTGCCAGTAGTAGCGCAGGACGACCGGGCGGGAGTATCAATGAGCAGTTCTTC,CASSSAGRPGGSINEQFF
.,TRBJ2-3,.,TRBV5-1,TGCGCCAGCAGCTTCGACAGTGGCACAGATACGCAGTATTTT,CASSFDSGTDTQYF
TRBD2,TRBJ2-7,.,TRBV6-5,TGTGCCAGCACCCTAGCGGGGAGCTCCTACGAGCAGTACTTC,CASTLAGSSYEQYF
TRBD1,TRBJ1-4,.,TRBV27,TGTGCCAGCAGCATCATTACAGGGGCGGAGGAAAAACTGTTTTTT,CASSIITGAEEKLFF
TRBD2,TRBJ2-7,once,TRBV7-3,TGTGCCAGCAGCCCCACAGGTAGCGGGGGCTTAGAGGAGCAGTACTTC,CASSPTGSGGLEEQYF
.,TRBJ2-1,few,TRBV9,TGTGCCAGCAGCCCACGGGAGTATTCGGATGAGCAGTTCTTC,CASSPREYSDEQFF
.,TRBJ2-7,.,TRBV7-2,TGTGCCAGCAGCTTAGCTCCGGGCTCCTACGAGCAGTACTTC,CASSLAPGSYEQYF
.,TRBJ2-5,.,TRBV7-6,TGTGCCAGCAGCTTACTAAGCGAGACCCAGTACTTC,CASSLLSETQYF
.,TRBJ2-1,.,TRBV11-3,TGTGCCAGCAGCCGAGGACAACACAGCTCCTACAATGAGCAGTTCTTC,CASSRGQHSSYNEQFF
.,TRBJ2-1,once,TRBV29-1,TGCAGCGTTGAACTGGGGAGGGAGCAGTTCTTC,CSVELGREQFF
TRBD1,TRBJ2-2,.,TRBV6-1,TGTGCCAGCAGTGAGATGGGACAGAGCTACAGGAGATGGACCGGGGAGCTGTTTTTT,CASSEMGQSYRRWTGELFF
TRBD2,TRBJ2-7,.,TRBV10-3,TGTGCCATCAAAGGGACTAGCGACTACGAGCAGTACTTC,CAIKGTSDYEQYF
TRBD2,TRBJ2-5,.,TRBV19,TGTGCCAGTAGTATAGATATGCGGGCTAGCGGCCAAGAGACCCAGTACTTC,CASSIDMRASGQETQYF
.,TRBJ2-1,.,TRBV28,TGTGCCAGCACCCGAGGATCGACCCACAATGAGCAGTTCTTC,CASTRGSTHNEQFF
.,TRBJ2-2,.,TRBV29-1,TGCAGCGTTGTCGTAGGAGGAGTTCGGAACACCGGGGAGCTGTTTTTT,CSVVVGGVRNTGELFF
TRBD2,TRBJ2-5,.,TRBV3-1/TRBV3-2,TGTGCCAGCAGAATTGGACTAGCGGGAGGAGAGACCCAGTACTTC,CASRIGLAGGETQYF
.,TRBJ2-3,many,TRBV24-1,TGTGCCACCAGTGAGGCGGGTTTTCCCCTAATCGATACGCAGTATTTT,CATSEAGFPLIDTQYF
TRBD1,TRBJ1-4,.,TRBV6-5,TGTGCCAGCAGTCCCGGACAGGGGTTTGAAAAACTGTTTTTT,CASSPGQGFEKLFF
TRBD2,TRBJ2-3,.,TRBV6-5,TGTGCCAGCAGTTACTCGGGGGGGACTGGAACAGATACGCAGTATTTT,CASSYSGGTGTDTQYF
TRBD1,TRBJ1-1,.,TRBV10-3,TGTGCCATCAGTGACGGGACAGGGGTGAACACTGAAGCTTTCTTT,CAISDGTGVNTEAFF
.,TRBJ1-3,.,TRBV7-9,TGTGCCAGCAGCCCCATCAGAGGCGCTGGAAACACCATATATTTT,CASSPIRGAGNTIYF
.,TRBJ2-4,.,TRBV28,TGTGCCAGCAGGGGACAAGCCAAAAACATTCAGTACTTC,CASRGQAKNIQYF
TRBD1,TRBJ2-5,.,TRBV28,TGTGCCAGCAGAGCCGACAGGGAAGAGACCCAGTACTTC,CASRADREETQYF
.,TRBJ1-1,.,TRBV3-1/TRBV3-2,TGTGCCAGCAGCCAAGGGACAGCGAACACTGAAGCTTTCTTT,CASSQGTANTEAFF
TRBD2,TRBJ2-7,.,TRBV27,TGTGCCAGCGGGAGGCGGGGGTCGGAGGACGAGCAGTACTTC,CASGRRGSEDEQYF
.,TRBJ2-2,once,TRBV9,TGTGCCAGCAGCGGAGACACCGGGGAGCTGTTTTTT,CASSGDTGELFF
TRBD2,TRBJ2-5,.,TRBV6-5,TGTGCCAGCAGTAGAGCGGGAGGGTCCCGGGAGACCCAGTACTTC,CASSRAGGSRETQYF
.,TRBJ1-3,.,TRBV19,TGTGCCAGTAGCCCAGGGACCAGGGGCACCTCTGGAAACACCATATATTTT,CASSPGTRGTSGNTIYF
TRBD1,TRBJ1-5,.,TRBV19,TGTGCCAGTGGAGAGACAGGGGGCGAAGATGGCAATCAGCCCCAGCATTTT,CASGETGGEDGNQPQHF